The clone carrying this TCR beta chain was detected ten times or more. Antigen: not known. These data come from a study of Graves' ophthalmopathy and Graves' hyperthyroidism. Findings and limits, study-wide: For separating ophthalmopathy from stable hyperthyroidism, a 13-signature model gave 85% to 90% sensitivity and around 80% specificity.

V lost 2 bases to trimming and J lost 4 bases, with 9 bases between them. CDR1 and CDR2 from the germline V gene are SGHAT and FQNNGV. CDR3 length equals 14 residues. RNA transcripts provided the template for amplifying TCR beta CDR3 regions. An opening RT-PCR round employed HTBI primers and preceded a second-round multiplex PCR. TCRdb reanalysed the multiplex PCR reads using MiXCR and keeps one entry per CDR3 protein. The sample lists 680,000 or so distinct CDR3 sequences; over 20% were seen once. V and J are TRBV11-2 and TRBJ1-5, with D tentatively TRBD1 (5 bases). Sequencing used peripheral blood. This TCR came from a woman under 30 with stable Graves' hyperthyroidism. Some clones in this sample may be carry-over from other donors' samples. The CDR3 DNA follows: TGTGCCAGCAGCTTAAGCCCAGGGAATCAGCCCCAGCATTTT. It is translated as CASSLSPGNQPQHF.